These 29 T cell receptor beta chains originate from one sample sequenced in a study of CD8 T cells in Susac syndrome. Random hexamers were used to reverse transcribe an amount of about 0.5 to 1 ug RNA. TCRdb redid the calling of the immunoSEQ multiplex PCR reads with MiXCR, one entry per CDR3 protein. This sample has approximately 170,000 distinct CDR3 sequences, with around 93% found just once. Material: CD4+ T cells from PBMCs. Every receptor here comes from a human donor in good health.

The chain carries TRBV6-5 and TRBJ1-1; D call uncertain. The CDR3 covers 14 residues. The germline V gene has CDR1 MNHEY and CDR2 SVGAGI. V shed 4 bases and J shed 5 bases, with 14 bases lying between them. CDR3 sequence reads: CASSSPEGRTEAFF. CDR3 nucleotides: TGTGCCAGCAGTTCCCCGGAAGGGAGGACTGAAGCTTTCTTT.

The chain joins TRBV21-1 to TRBJ2-6. TRBV21-1 is a pseudogene locus. CDR3 size: 16 residues. The CDR3 protein is CASSRRPSSGANVLTF. In nucleotides, the CDR3 is TGTGCCAGCAGCAGGAGACCGAGCTCTGGGGCCAACGTCCTGACTTTC.

The chain joins TRBV10-3 to TRBJ1-2; weak D call: TRBD1 (5 bases). With 3 bases removed from V and 3 bases from J, the gap between germline ends came to 14 bases. From germline, CDR1 is ENHRY and CDR2 SYGVKD. The CDR3 runs 15 residues. The CDR3 coding sequence is TGTGCCATCAGTGAAGGGACTGCGCGGGACTATGGCTACACCTTC. It specifies CAISEGTARDYGYTF.

This chain joins TRBV6-1 and TRBJ1-1; D unresolved. The ends were cut back, 2 bases at V and 5 bases at J, with 15 bases in the middle. Looked up from germline, CDR1 is MNHNS and CDR2 is SASEGT. The CDR3 loop spans 15 amino acids. Written as DNA, the CDR3 is TGTGCCAGCAGTGAAAGAGGACGGAGGAATACTGAAGCTTTCTTT. Protein: CASSERGRRNTEAFF.

This rearrangement joins TRBV3-1 to TRBJ1-4; 9 bases line up with TRBD1. The CDR3 extends over 15 amino acids. CDR1 is LGHDT and CDR2 is YNNKEL in the germline V gene (reference sequence). The V gene end was trimmed by 4 bases and the J gene end by 7 bases; junction bases not matched to a gene: 7. The DNA of the CDR3 is TGTGCCAGCAGCCGACCCGGGACAGGGACTGAAAAACTGTTTTTT. Translated, it gives CASSRPGTGTEKLFF.

The table lists this clonotype with a count of one. This rearrangement joins TRBV11-2 to TRBJ1-2, with D perhaps matching TRBD1 (5 bases). The germline gives CDR1 SGHAT, CDR2 FQNNGV. CDR3 size: 13 residues. V was cut by 3 bases and J by 1 base, with 6 bases left in between. The CDR3 sequence: CASSFQGNYGYTF. CDR3 DNA: TGTGCCAGCAGCTTCCAGGGTAACTATGGCTACACCTTC.

The chain carries TRBV20-1 and TRBJ1-5; 8 bases match TRBD1. This CDR3 region has 13 residues. Trimming took 5 bases from V and 4 from J; bases not matched to a gene: 4. Germline values: CDR1 DFQATT, CDR2 SNEGSKA (reference sequence). CDR3 loop: CSAWTGPNQPQHF. The CDR3 DNA follows: TGCAGTGCTTGGACAGGGCCTAATCAGCCCCAGCATTTT.

V is TRBV29-1 and J is TRBJ2-5; TRBD2 is a possible D gene (7 bases). V lost 6 bases, J lost 5 bases, and 13 bases lay in between. CDR1 is SQVTM and CDR2 is ANQGSEA in the germline V gene. The CDR3 loop spans 12 amino acids. The CDR3 nucleotides read TGCAGCGTCCAAGGGGGGGAGGAGACCCAGTACTTC. It translates to CSVQGGEETQYF.

The gene calls are TRBV6-5 and TRBJ2-4, with D possibly being TRBD1 or TRBD2 (6 bases each). V was clipped by 4 bases and J by 0 bases, with 16 bases between them. The V gene's germline CDR1 is MNHEY and CDR2 SVGAGI. The CDR3 is 17 residues long. As DNA, the CDR3 is TGTGCCAGCAGTTTTCCGAGGGGGGAGCTAGCCAAAAACATTCAGTACTTC. This translates into CASSFPRGELAKNIQYF.

V and J are TRBV7-2 and TRBJ2-5; a possible D gene is TRBD1 (6 bases). V lost 8 bases and J lost 4, with 17 bases in between. The germline V gene has CDR1 SGHTA and CDR2 FQGNSA. This CDR3 is 14 amino acids long. In nucleotides, the CDR3 is TGTGCCAGCGGGACGAGGGGGTTGGGAGAGACCCAGTACTTC. It specifies CASGTRGLGETQYF.

V is TRBV13 and J is TRBJ1-5; tentatively, D is TRBD1 (5 bases). The ends were cut back, 2 bases at V and 0 bases at J, with 17 bases in the middle. Germline CDR1 is PRHDT and CDR2 is FYEKMQ (reference sequence). This CDR3 contains 18 residues. The DNA of the CDR3 is TGTGCCAGCAGCTTATCGCCTCCGGCAGGGCATAGCAATCAGCCCCAGCATTTT. This codes for CASSLSPPAGHSNQPQHF. The whole variable domain, remainder taken from reference TRBV13 and TRBJ1-5, is AAGVIQSPRHLIKEKRETATLKCYPIPRHDTVYWYQQGPGQDPQFLISFYEKMQSDKGSIPDRFSAQQFSDYHSELNMSSLELGDSALYFCASSLSPPAGHSNQPQHFGDGTRLSIL.

The V and J genes are TRBV2 and TRBJ2-1; 9 nucleotides line up with TRBD1. The CDR3 runs 13 residues. V shed 8 bases and J 6 bases; nucleotides not matched to a gene: 5. Germline CDR1 SNHLY, CDR2 FYNNEI. CDR3 amino acids: CASRQGEVNEQFF. DNA of the CDR3: TGTGCCAGCCGACAGGGGGAGGTCAATGAGCAGTTCTTC.

The rearrangement links TRBV6-1 to TRBJ1-2; D might be TRBD1 (5 bases). CDR3 size: 13 residues. With 7 bases removed from V and 4 bases from J, the gap between germline ends came to 13 bases. Per the germline V gene, CDR1 is MNHNS and CDR2 is SASEGT. As DNA, the CDR3 is TGTGCCAGCATCCCCAACACAGGCTATGGCTACACCTTC. Translated, it gives CASIPNTGYGYTF.

This clonotype was counted once. The rearrangement links TRBV5-1 to TRBJ1-1; D possibly corresponds to TRBD1 (6 bases). Germline V gene sequence: CDR1 SGHRS, CDR2 YFSETQ. The CDR3 has 14 amino acids. V lost 4 bases, J lost 0 bases, and 10 bases lay in between. DNA for the CDR3: TGCGCCAGCAGCATCGGACAGCTGAACACTGAAGCTTTCTTT. Amino acids: CASSIGQLNTEAFF. The full variable domain, in which reference TRBV5-1 and TRBJ1-1 provide the parts outside the CDR3, is KAGVTQTPRYLIKTRGQQVTLSCSPISGHRSVSWYQQTPGQGLQFLFEYFSETQRNKGNFPGRFSGRQFSNSRSEMNVSTLELGDSALYLCASSIGQLNTEAFFGQGTRLTVV.

In DNA form, the CDR3 reads TGTGCCAGCAGCCAAGGGGGTGAAGCTTTCTTT. It codes for CASSQGGEAFF. The chain combines TRBV3-1 with TRBJ1-1; D unresolved. The CDR3 length is 11 residues. Looked up from germline, CDR1 is LGHDT and CDR2 is YNNKEL (reference sequence). The V and J ends lost 1 base and 7 bases respectively, with 4 bases between them.

This chain connects TRBV7-2 to TRBJ1-5; 8 nucleotides match TRBD1. The germline V gene encodes CDR1 SGHTA and CDR2 FQGNSA. The CDR3 spans 14 residues. J lost 7 bases, V lost 6 bases, and 8 bases had no gene match. The CDR3 is CASRPGQGTQPQHF. CDR3 coding DNA: TGTGCCAGCAGACCCGGACAGGGCACGCAGCCCCAGCATTTT.

The rearrangement uses TRBV9 and TRBJ1-1, with D possibly being TRBD1 (5 bases). In germline, CDR1 is SGDLS, CDR2 YYNGEE. Trimming took 1 base from V and 1 from J, leaving 11 bases between them. This CDR3 is 15 amino acids long. This CDR3 reads CASSVSGQGNTEAFF. CDR3 DNA: TGTGCCAGCAGCGTATCAGGACAAGGGAACACTGAAGCTTTCTTT.

CDR3 coding DNA: TGCGCCAGCAGCTTGCAGAACAGGGAGACAGATACGCAGTATTTT. It yields the protein CASSLQNRETDTQYF. The rearrangement uses TRBV5-1 and TRBJ2-3; D is perhaps TRBD1 (6 bases). The V gene lost 1 base and the J gene lost 3 bases, with 12 bases spanning the gap. Per germline, CDR1 SGHRS and CDR2 YFSETQ. The CDR3 sequence is 15 residues long.

The chain is built from TRBV2 and TRBJ1-6; a weak D match, TRBD1 (6 bases). Per the germline V gene, CDR1 is SNHLY and CDR2 is FYNNEI. This CDR3 has 15 amino acids. V shed 2 bases and J shed 9 bases, with 14 bases lying between them. CDR3 loop: CASSERTGWISPLHF. CDR3 nucleotide sequence: TGTGCCAGCAGTGAACGTACAGGGTGGATTTCACCCCTCCACTTT.

The gene calls are TRBV12-3 or TRBV12-4 and TRBJ1-1, with 9 positions matching TRBD1. The CDR3 loop spans 17 amino acids. The ends lost 5 bases at V and 3 bases at J; junction bases unmatched: 13. CDR3 DNA sequence: TGTGCCAGCAGTAGACGGACAGGGGCATGGTCGTACACTGAAGCTTTCTTT. Translating gives CASSRRTGAWSYTEAFF.

This chain joins TRBV4-2 and TRBJ2-7, with 9 bases fitting TRBD1. J was trimmed by 1 base and V by 3 bases; bases with no gene match: 16. From germline, CDR1 is LGHNA and CDR2 YNFKEQ. The CDR3 runs 19 residues. The CDR3 DNA reads TGTGCCAGCAGCCACCCATATTTGGATAGTGGACAGGGGTCCTACGAGCAGTACTTC. It translates to CASSHPYLDSGQGSYEQYF.

V is TRBV25-1 and J is TRBJ1-3; D remains unclear. This CDR3 comprises 13 residues. Germline V gene lookup returns CDR1 MGHDK and CDR2 SYGVNS. Trimming stripped 3 bases from V and 4 bases from J, with 7 bases between. CDR3 region: CASSEAGGNTIYF. DNA for the CDR3: TGTGCCAGCAGTGAGGCAGGAGGAAACACCATATATTTT.

The CDR3 protein is CASSPGTIDGDTQYF. As DNA, the CDR3 is TGTGCCAGCAGCCCCGGGACTATTGATGGAGATACGCAGTATTTT. The chain recombines TRBV5-6 with TRBJ2-3; TRBD2 aligns across 7 bases. The CDR3 runs to 15 residues. V shed 4 bases, J shed 5 bases, and the junction held 10 bases outside the gene matches. CDR1 and CDR2 (germline): SGHDT, YYEEEE.

For the CDR3, the DNA is TGTGCCAGCAGCTCCAGGTGGCGGGGGGGTATGAACACTGAAGCTTTCTTT. The encoded protein is CASSSRWRGGMNTEAFF. V usage is TRBV7-2 and J usage is TRBJ1-1; weak D call: TRBD1 (5 bases). CDR1 is SGHTA and CDR2 is FQGNSA in the germline V gene. The CDR3 is 17 residues long. Trimming took off 4 bases at V and 0 bases at J, with 18 bases between the two ends.

The chain carries TRBV6-6 and TRBJ1-5; weak D call: TRBD1 (5 bases). The CDR3 is made up of 14 amino acids. Germline values: CDR1 MNHNY, CDR2 SVGAGI (reference sequence). V was pared by 4 bases and J by 4 bases, with 11 bases between. This chain's CDR3 is CASSLGDGNQPQHF. The CDR3 DNA reads as TGTGCCAGCAGTTTGGGGGATGGGAATCAGCCCCAGCATTTT.

V and J are TRBV20-1 and TRBJ2-3; 11 positions match TRBD2. Losses at the gene ends were 6 bases for V and 3 bases for J; bases not matched to a gene: 5. This CDR3 spans 14 amino acids. Germline V gene sequence: CDR1 DFQATT, CDR2 SNEGSKA (reference sequence). The DNA of the CDR3 is TGCAGTGCGGATGGGACTAGCGGAACAGATACGCAGTATTTT. Its protein product is CSADGTSGTDTQYF.

This clonotype occurred once. The rearrangement joins TRBV20-1 to TRBJ1-1; D is unclear. Trimming cost V 4 bases and J 1 base, with 7 bases left between them. Germline loops: CDR1 DFQATT, CDR2 SNEGSKA (reference sequence). This CDR3 is built from 12 residues. CDR3 loop: CSAIEQNTEAFF. The CDR3 nucleotides are TGCAGTGCTATCGAACAGAACACTGAAGCTTTCTTT.

The chain combines TRBV6-5 with TRBJ2-3; a possible D gene is TRBD1 (6 bases). Germline V lookup: CDR1 MNHEY, CDR2 SVGAGI. The CDR3 has 15 residues. V was shortened by 6 bases and J by 2 bases, with 15 bases between the two germline ends. CDR3 bases: TGTGCCAGCAGCTCAGACAGGAGACCCACAGATACGCAGTATTTT. It translates to CASSSDRRPTDTQYF.

CDR3 DNA: TGTGCCAGCAGCTCACAATCAGCCGGGACTAGCGGTAACAATGAGCAGTTCTTC. This gives the protein CASSSQSAGTSGNNEQFF. The chain couples TRBV7-3 to TRBJ2-1; the match to TRBD2 covers 11 bases. Germline V gene data show CDR1 as SGHTA and CDR2 as FQGTGA. The CDR3 runs 18 residues. J was trimmed by 5 bases and V by 4 bases; bases with no gene match: 13.